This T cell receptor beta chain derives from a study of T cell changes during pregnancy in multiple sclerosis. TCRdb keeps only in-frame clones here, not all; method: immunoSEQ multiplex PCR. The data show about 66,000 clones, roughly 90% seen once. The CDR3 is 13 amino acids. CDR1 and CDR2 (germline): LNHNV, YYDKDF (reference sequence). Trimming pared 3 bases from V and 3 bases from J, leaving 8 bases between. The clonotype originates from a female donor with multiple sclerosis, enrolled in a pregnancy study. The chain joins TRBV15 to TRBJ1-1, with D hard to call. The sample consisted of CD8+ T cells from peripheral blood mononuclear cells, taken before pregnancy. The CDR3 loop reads CATSSDLDTEAFF. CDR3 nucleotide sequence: TGTGCCACCAGCAGTGACCTAGACACTGAAGCTTTCTTT.